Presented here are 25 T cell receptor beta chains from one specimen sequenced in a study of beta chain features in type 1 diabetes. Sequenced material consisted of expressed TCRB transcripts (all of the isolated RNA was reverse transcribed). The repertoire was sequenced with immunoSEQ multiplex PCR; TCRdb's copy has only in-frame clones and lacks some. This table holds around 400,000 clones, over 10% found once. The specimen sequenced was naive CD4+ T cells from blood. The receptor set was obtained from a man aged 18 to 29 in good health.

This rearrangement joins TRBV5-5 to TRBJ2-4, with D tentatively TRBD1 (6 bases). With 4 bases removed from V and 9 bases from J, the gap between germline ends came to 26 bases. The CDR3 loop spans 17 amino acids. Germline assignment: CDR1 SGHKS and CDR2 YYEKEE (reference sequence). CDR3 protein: CASSLARDTTALGIQYF. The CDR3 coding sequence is TGTGCCAGCAGCCTGGCCCGGGACACCACTGCTCTGGGCATTCAGTACTTC.

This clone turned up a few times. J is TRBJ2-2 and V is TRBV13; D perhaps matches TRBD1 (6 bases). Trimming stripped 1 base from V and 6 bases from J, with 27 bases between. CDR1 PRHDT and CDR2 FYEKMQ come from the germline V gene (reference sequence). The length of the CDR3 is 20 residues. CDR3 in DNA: TGTGCCAGCAGCTTAGCACAAATCACCAGGGGTAGGCCTTTTGCCGGGGAGCTGTTTTTT. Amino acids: CASSLAQITRGRPFAGELFF.

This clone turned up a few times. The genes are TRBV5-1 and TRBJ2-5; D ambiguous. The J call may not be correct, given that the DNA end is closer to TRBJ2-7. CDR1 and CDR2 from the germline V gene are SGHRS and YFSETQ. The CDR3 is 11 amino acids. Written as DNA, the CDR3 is TGCGCCAGCAGCTTATCCCACGAGCAGTACTTC. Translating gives CASSLSHEQYF.

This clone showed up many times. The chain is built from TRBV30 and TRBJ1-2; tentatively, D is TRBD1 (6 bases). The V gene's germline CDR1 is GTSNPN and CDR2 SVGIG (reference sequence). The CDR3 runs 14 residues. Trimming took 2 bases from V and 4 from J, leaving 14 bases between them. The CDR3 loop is CAWSPGGGVYGYTF. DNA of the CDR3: TGTGCCTGGAGTCCGGGCGGGGGCGTCTATGGCTACACCTTC.

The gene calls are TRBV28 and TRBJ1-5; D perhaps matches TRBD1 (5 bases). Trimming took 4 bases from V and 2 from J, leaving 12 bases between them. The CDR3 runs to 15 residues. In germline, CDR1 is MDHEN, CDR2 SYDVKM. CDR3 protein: CASSSRGYGNQPQHF. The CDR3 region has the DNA TGTGCCAGCAGTTCTAGGGGCTATGGCAATCAGCCCCAGCATTTT.

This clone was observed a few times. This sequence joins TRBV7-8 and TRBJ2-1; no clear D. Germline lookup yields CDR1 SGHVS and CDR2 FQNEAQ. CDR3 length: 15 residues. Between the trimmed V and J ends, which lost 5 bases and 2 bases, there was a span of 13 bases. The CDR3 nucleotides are TGTGCCAGCAGCGCAGAGGCCAGCCCCTACAATGAGCAGTTCTTC. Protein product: CASSAEASPYNEQFF.

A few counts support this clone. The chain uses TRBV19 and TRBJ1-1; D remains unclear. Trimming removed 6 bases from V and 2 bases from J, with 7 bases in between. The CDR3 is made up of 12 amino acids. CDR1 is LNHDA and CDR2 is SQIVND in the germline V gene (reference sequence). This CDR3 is CASRAVNTEAFF. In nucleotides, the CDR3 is TGTGCCAGTAGGGCCGTTAACACTGAAGCTTTCTTT.

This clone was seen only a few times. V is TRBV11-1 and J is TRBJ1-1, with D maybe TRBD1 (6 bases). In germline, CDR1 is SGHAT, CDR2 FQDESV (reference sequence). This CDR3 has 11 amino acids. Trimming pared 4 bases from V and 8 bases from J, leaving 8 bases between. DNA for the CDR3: TGTGCCAGCAGCTACAGGGTGGAAGCTTTCTTT. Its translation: CASSYRVEAFF.

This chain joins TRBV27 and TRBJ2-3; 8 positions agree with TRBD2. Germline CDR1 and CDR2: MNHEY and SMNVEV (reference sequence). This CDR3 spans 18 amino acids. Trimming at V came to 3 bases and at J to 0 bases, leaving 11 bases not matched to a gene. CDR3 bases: TGTGCCAGCAGTTTTGCACTAGCGGAGGTGGTTAGCACAGATACGCAGTATTTT. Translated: CASSFALAEVVSTDTQYF.

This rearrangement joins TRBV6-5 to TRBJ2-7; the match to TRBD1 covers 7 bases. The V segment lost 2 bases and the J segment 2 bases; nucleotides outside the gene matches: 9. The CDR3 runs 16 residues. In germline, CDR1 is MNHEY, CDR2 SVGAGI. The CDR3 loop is CASSYTSGTATYEQYF. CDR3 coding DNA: TGTGCCAGCAGTTACACCTCCGGGACAGCAACCTACGAGCAGTACTTC.

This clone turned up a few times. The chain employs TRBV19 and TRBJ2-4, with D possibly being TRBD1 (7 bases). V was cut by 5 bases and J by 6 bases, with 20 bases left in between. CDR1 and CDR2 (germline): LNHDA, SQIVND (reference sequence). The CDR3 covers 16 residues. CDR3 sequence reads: CASSSFGRGDRNIQYF. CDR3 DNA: TGTGCCAGTAGTTCGTTCGGCAGGGGGGACCGAAACATTCAGTACTTC.

The chain's CDR3 is CASSSPGLEEETQYF. The CDR3 DNA sequence: TGTGCCAGCAGCTCTCCGGGACTAGAGGAAGAGACCCAGTACTTC. The chain recombines TRBV5-4 with TRBJ2-5; 8 nucleotides match TRBD2. With 3 bases clipped from V and 3 bases from J, the junction kept 7 bases outside the gene matches. Germline V gene data show CDR1 as SGHNT and CDR2 as YYREEE (reference sequence). The CDR3 is 15 amino acids. The full variable domain, in which reference TRBV5-4 and TRBJ2-5 provide the parts outside the CDR3, is ETGVTQSPTHLIKTRGQQVTLRCSSQSGHNTVSWYQQALGQGPQFIFQYYREEENGRGNFPPRFSGLQFPNYSSELNVNALELDDSALYLCASSSPGLEEETQYFGPGTRLLVL.

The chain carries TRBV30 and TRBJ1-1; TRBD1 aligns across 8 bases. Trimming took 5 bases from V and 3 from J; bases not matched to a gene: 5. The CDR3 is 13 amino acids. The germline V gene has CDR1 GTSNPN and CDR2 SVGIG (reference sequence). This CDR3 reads CAWGQGFDTEAFF. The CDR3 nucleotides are TGTGCCTGGGGACAGGGCTTCGACACTGAAGCTTTCTTT.

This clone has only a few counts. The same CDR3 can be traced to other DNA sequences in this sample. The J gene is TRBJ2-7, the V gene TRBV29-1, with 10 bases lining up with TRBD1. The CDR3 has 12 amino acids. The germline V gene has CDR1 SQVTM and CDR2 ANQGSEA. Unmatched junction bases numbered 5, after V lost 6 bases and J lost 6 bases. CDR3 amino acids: CSVGTGDGEQYF. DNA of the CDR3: TGCAGCGTGGGGACAGGGGATGGCGAGCAGTACTTC.

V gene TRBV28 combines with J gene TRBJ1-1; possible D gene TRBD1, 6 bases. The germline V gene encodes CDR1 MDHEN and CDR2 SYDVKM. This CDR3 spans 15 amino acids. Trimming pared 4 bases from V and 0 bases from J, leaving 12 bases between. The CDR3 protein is CASSSPGAMNTEAFF. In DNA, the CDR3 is TGTGCCAGCAGTTCGCCAGGGGCCATGAACACTGAAGCTTTCTTT.

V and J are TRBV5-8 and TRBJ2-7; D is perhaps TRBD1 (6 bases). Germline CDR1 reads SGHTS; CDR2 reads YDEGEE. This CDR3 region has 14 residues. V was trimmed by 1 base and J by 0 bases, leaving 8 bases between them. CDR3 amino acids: CASSLTGSSYEQYF. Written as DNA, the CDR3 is TGTGCCAGCAGCTTGACAGGGAGCTCCTACGAGCAGTACTTC.

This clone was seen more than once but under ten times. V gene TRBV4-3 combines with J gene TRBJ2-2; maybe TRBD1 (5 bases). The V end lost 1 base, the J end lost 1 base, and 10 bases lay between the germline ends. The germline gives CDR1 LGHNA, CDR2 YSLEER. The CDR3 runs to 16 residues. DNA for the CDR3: TGCGCCAGCAGCCAAGCGGCAGGGCTGAACACCGGGGAGCTGTTTTTT. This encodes CASSQAAGLNTGELFF.

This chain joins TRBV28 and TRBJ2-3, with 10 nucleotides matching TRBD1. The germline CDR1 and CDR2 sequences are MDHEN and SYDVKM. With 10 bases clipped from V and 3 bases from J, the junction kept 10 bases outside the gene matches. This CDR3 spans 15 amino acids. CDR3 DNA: TGTGCCACCCTGATCGGGACAGGGGCAACAGATACGCAGTATTTT. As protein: CATLIGTGATDTQYF.

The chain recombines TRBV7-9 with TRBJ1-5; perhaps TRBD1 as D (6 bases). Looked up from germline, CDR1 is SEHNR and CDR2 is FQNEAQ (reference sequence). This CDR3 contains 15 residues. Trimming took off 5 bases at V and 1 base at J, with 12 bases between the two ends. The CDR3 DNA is TGTGCCAGCAGCCCCGGACAGTTCAGCAATCAGCCCCAGCATTTT. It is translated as CASSPGQFSNQPQHF.

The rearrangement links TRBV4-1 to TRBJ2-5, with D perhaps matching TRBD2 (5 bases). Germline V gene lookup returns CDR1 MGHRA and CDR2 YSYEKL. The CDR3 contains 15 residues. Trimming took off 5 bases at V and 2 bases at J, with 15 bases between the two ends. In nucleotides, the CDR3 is TGCGCCAGCAGCGGAGGACGACCTACGCAAGAGACCCAGTACTTC. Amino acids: CASSGGRPTQETQYF.

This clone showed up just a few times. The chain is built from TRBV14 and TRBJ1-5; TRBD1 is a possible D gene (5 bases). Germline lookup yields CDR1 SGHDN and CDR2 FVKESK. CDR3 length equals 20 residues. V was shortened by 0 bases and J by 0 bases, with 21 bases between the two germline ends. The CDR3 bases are TGTGCCAGCAGCCAAGAACGACAGTGGGATCGATCGTATAGCAATCAGCCCCAGCATTTT. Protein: CASSQERQWDRSYSNQPQHF. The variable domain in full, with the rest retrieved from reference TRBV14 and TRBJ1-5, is EAGVTQFPSHSVIEKGQTVTLRCDPISGHDNLYWYRRVMGKEIKFLLHFVKESKQDESGMPNNRFLAERTGGTYSTLKVQPAELEDSGVYFCASSQERQWDRSYSNQPQHFGDGTRLSIL.

The CDR3 is CASSLTTGSYEQYF. The CDR3 DNA follows: TGCGCCAGCAGCTTGACGACAGGGTCCTACGAGCAGTACTTC. The chain recombines TRBV5-1 with TRBJ2-7; 7 bases align to TRBD1. The junction had 2 bases not matched to a gene; V was cut back by 1 base and J by 1 base. The germline V gene encodes CDR1 SGHRS and CDR2 YFSETQ. This CDR3 is built from 14 residues.

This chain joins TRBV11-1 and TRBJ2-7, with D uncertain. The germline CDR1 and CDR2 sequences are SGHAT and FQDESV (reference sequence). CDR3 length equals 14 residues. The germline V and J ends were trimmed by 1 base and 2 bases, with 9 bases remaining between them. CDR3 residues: CASSLGSAPYEQYF. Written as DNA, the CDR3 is TGTGCCAGCAGCTTAGGGAGTGCCCCCTACGAGCAGTACTTC.

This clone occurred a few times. Written as DNA, the CDR3 is TGTGCCAGCAGTGAATTAGGGGCGGGCAATCAGCCCCAGCATTTT. This codes for CASSELGAGNQPQHF. This chain connects TRBV6-1 to TRBJ1-5; maybe TRBD1 (5 bases). The CDR3 runs 15 residues. Germline loops: CDR1 MNHNS, CDR2 SASEGT. Trimming took off 2 bases at V and 2 bases at J, with 10 bases between the two ends.

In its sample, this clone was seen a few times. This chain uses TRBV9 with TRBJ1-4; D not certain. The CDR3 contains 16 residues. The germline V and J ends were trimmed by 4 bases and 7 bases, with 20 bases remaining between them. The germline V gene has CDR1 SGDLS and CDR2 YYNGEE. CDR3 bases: TGTGCCAGCAGCACCCGGGCGGGGTTTTCGTCTGAAAAACTGTTTTTT. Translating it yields CASSTRAGFSSEKLFF. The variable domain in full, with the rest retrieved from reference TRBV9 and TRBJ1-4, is DSGVTQTPKHLITATGQRVTLRCSPRSGDLSVYWYQQSLDQGLQFLIQYYNGEERAKGNILERFSAQQFPDLHSELNLSSLELGDSALYFCASSTRAGFSSEKLFFGSGTQLSVL.